The clone carrying this T cell receptor (beta chain) has at least ten counts. Germline CDR1 is LGHDT and CDR2 is YNNKEL (reference sequence). Unmatched junction bases numbered 9, after V lost 4 bases and J lost 4 bases. The CDR3 is 15 residues long. The sample belongs to a study of CD8+CD57+ T cells in acquired aplastic anemia. Profiling of TCR beta VDJ combinations and CDR3 sequences used genomic DNA as template. TCRdb re-called the reads with MiXCR, one entry per CDR3 protein. The profile shows about 130,000 distinct CDR3 sequences, around 46% of them singletons. The sequence derives from a human donor in good health, serving as a control. The specimen sequenced was sorted CD4+, CD8+, or CD8+CD57+ T cells (not recorded which) from PBMCs. The chain links TRBV3-1 to TRBJ1-1, with TRBD1 matching 7 bases. The CDR3 here is CASSPSLTGFTEAFF. CDR3 DNA: TGTGCCAGCAGCCCATCTTTGACAGGGTTCACTGAAGCTTTCTTT.